The clone carrying this T cell receptor beta chain appeared many times. The antigen remains undetermined. Trimming pared 4 bases from V and 3 bases from J, leaving 10 bases between. From germline, CDR1 is SQVTM and CDR2 ANQGSEA. CDR3 length: 12 residues. With iRepertoire HTBI primers and Arm-PCR of CDR3 regions, TCR beta libraries were built. TCRdb passed the multiplex PCR reads through MiXCR, listing each CDR3 protein once. The sample shows 400,000 to 550,000 distinct CDR3 sequences, approximately 15% of them seen only once. This specimen comes from a study of regulatory T cells in long-lasting Graves disease. Study-level results: Persistent disease was associated with favored TRBV28 usage and with favored use of TRBJ1-2 and TRBJ2-5.

Specified time point: newly diagnosed GD, antithyroid drugs for less than 3 months. Construction of the TCR library relied on RNA isolated from PBMCs. The sample was also reused in another study, on T cells in Graves' hyperthyroidism and ophthalmopathy. This second study says: Patients between 18 and 65 years old had hyperthyroidism, newly diagnosed and lasting under 2 months. Stable hyperthyroidism and ophthalmopathy were separated using 13 V-J signatures.

Sequenced material: peripheral blood mononuclear cells (PBMCs), taken at new diagnosis, from a patient treated with antithyroid drugs. The receptor comes from a woman in her 30s with Graves disease. The V call is TRBV29-1, the J call TRBJ2-7; D is perhaps TRBD2 (6 bases). The CDR3 DNA reads TGCAGCGTTGTGCGGGGTGACTACGAGCAGTACTTC. It codes for CSVVRGDYEQYF.